What follows are 28 T cell receptor beta chains derived from one specimen sequenced in a study of Tregs in tolerant kidney transplant recipients. Clones were read by immunoSEQ multiplex PCR, and TCRdb kept only the in-frame ones, dropping some. This table holds approximately 81,000 clones, about 91% found once. Recipients received nonmyeloablative bone marrow transplants from related graft donors, with transient mixed chimerism. The sequencing here drew on CD4+ T cells from blood (PBMCs), taken 24 months after the transplant. Every receptor here comes from a human patient who received a combined kidney and bone marrow transplant. Some T cells here may be from the graft donor.

The gene calls are TRBV7-6 and TRBJ2-1; TRBD2 aligns across 9 bases. CDR3 length: 14 amino acids. The J segment lost 10 bases and the V segment lost 1 base, leaving 5 bases of the junction unmatched. Germline lookup yields CDR1 SGHVS and CDR2 FNYEAQ. CDR3 sequence: CASSLVLAGTEQFF. In DNA, the CDR3 is TGTGCCAGCAGCTTAGTTCTAGCGGGGACCGAGCAGTTCTTC.

Only one count was recorded for this clone. CDR3: CASSQEERGATDTQYF. The CDR3 coding sequence is TGCGCCAGCAGCCAAGAGGAGCGCGGGGCCACAGATACGCAGTATTTT. The chain carries TRBV4-1 and TRBJ2-3; D may be TRBD2 (6 bases). The CDR3 contains 16 residues. Germline V CDR1 and CDR2: MGHRA, YSYEKL. Trimming removed 0 bases from V and 2 bases from J, with 12 bases in between.

The chain uses TRBV5-6 and TRBJ2-7; 7 nucleotides agree with TRBD2. V dropped 3 bases and J dropped 3; count of bases not matched to a gene: 9. The CDR3 length is 15 residues. In germline, CDR1 is SGHDT, CDR2 YYEEEE. For the CDR3, the DNA is TGTGCCAGCAGCTGGTGGGCGCCGGGGGGCTACGAGCAGTACTTC. This translates into CASSWWAPGGYEQYF.

The sample holds one count of this clone. The chain is built from TRBV2 and TRBJ1-2; TRBD1 agrees at 7 bases. J lost 8 bases, V lost 4 bases, and 10 bases had no gene match. The CDR3 has 14 amino acids. Per the germline V gene, CDR1 is SNHLY and CDR2 is FYNNEI. The CDR3 sequence: CASSGAQGIRGYTF. DNA of the CDR3: TGTGCCAGCAGTGGAGCACAGGGGATTAGGGGCTACACCTTC.

The V call is TRBV30, the J call TRBJ2-1, with TRBD1 matching over 9 bases. The CDR3 has 13 residues. Per the germline V gene, CDR1 is GTSNPN and CDR2 is SVGIG (reference sequence). Losses at the gene ends were 2 bases for V and 6 bases for J; bases not matched to a gene: 2. The CDR3 nucleotides read TGTGCCTGGAGTAAGACAGGGGGCAATGAGCAGTTCTTC. This translates into CAWSKTGGNEQFF.

The V gene is TRBV7-2, the J gene TRBJ1-2; TRBD1 matches at 10 bases. The CDR3 runs to 14 residues. CDR1 SGHTA and CDR2 FQGNSA come from the germline V gene. Germline trimming cut 2 bases from V and 5 bases from J; bases unmatched to any gene: 2. CDR3 loop: CASSLMGQGYGYTF. DNA of the CDR3: TGTGCCAGCAGCTTAATGGGACAGGGGTATGGCTACACCTTC.

The J gene is TRBJ2-7, the V gene TRBV18, with TRBD1 matching 7 bases. Trimming cost V 6 bases and J 8 bases; bases outside gene matches: 13. CDR1 and CDR2 from the germline V gene are KGHSH and LQKENI. The CDR3 sequence is 14 residues long. The CDR3 loop reads CASSHLGQEVQQYF. As DNA, the CDR3 is TGTGCCAGCTCCCACTTAGGACAGGAGGTGCAGCAGTACTTC.

This clone showed up just once. The rearrangement uses TRBV5-8 and TRBJ2-5; the D gene is possibly TRBD1 (6 bases). The CDR3 is made up of 13 amino acids. Germline CDR1 reads SGHTS; CDR2 reads YDEGEE. The V gene lost 4 bases and the J gene lost 2 bases, with 9 bases spanning the gap. CDR3 in DNA: TGTGCCAGCAGCCCAGGACAGCAAGAGACCCAGTACTTC. Amino acids: CASSPGQQETQYF.

The rearrangement uses TRBV27 and TRBJ1-1; D is ambiguous. Trimming removed 2 bases at V and 5 bases at J, with 9 bases between. Germline lookup yields CDR1 MNHEY and CDR2 SMNVEV (reference sequence). This CDR3 spans 13 amino acids. The DNA of the CDR3 is TGTGCCAGCAGTTTAATCGGGAGTACTGAAGCTTTCTTT. It translates to CASSLIGSTEAFF.

The CDR3 DNA reads TGTGCCAGCAGCCTACGGGGGGCTAGCGGGAACAATGAGCAGTTCTTC. As protein: CASSLRGASGNNEQFF. This chain links TRBV11-3 with TRBJ2-1, with TRBD2 matching 9 bases. V dropped 5 bases and J dropped 5; count of bases not matched to a gene: 10. Germline V CDR1 and CDR2: SGHNT, YENEEA. The CDR3 contains 16 residues.

The V gene is TRBV19, the J gene TRBJ1-1; 8 nucleotides line up with TRBD1. This CDR3 spans 15 amino acids. After removal of 2 bases from V and 1 base from J, the junction contained 3 bases not matched to a gene. CDR1 and CDR2 (germline): LNHDA, SQIVND (reference sequence). In DNA, the CDR3 is TGTGCCAGTAGTATAACAGGGGGGGCGAACACTGAAGCTTTCTTT. This codes for CASSITGGANTEAFF.

The gene calls are TRBV21-1 and TRBJ1-1; the table's D gene call, TRBD1, was not cross checked with the DNA. TRBV21-1 is noted as a pseudogene. The CDR3 covers 20 residues. CDR3 sequence (DNA): TGTGCCAGCAGCAACGAACCCCTGCCCCACAGGGATCTCTTGAACACTGAAGCTTTCTTT. The encoded protein is CASSNEPLPHRDLLNTEAFF.

The genes are TRBV30 and TRBJ2-6; TRBD1 aligns across 7 bases. The germline CDR1 and CDR2 sequences are GTSNPN and SVGIG (reference sequence). The CDR3 totals 15 residues. Unmatched junction bases numbered 5, after V lost 0 bases and J lost 6 bases. CDR3 protein: CAWSVGQGVANVLTF. The CDR3 DNA is TGTGCCTGGAGTGTAGGGCAGGGGGTGGCCAACGTCCTGACTTTC.

The J gene is TRBJ2-1, the V gene TRBV5-4, with 8 bases identical to TRBD2. Germline lookup yields CDR1 SGHNT and CDR2 YYREEE (reference sequence). The V gene end was trimmed by 5 bases and the J gene end by 4 bases; junction bases not matched to a gene: 8. CDR3 length: 15 residues. The CDR3 bases are TGTGCCAGCAGTCTGAGCGGGAGACTGTACAATGAGCAGTTCTTC. It translates to CASSLSGRLYNEQFF. Together with reference TRBV5-4 and TRBJ2-1, the CDR3 gives the full variable domain: ETGVTQSPTHLIKTRGQQVTLRCSSQSGHNTVSWYQQALGQGPQFIFQYYREEENGRGNFPPRFSGLQFPNYSSELNVNALELDDSALYLCASSLSGRLYNEQFFGPGTRLTVL.

The chain links TRBV7-2 to TRBJ2-7; TRBD2 might be the D (7 bases). Germline CDR1 and CDR2: SGHTA and FQGNSA. Trimming took 0 bases from V and 6 from J, leaving 12 bases between them. The CDR3 sequence is 14 residues long. DNA of the CDR3: TGTGCCAGCAGCTTAGCGGGAGGGGGGCGCGAGCAGTACTTC. Its protein is CASSLAGGGREQYF.

This chain connects TRBV7-9 to TRBJ2-7, with a tentative D call TRBD2 (6 bases). Germline V gene sequence: CDR1 SEHNR, CDR2 FQNEAQ (reference sequence). CDR3 length: 17 residues. V was pared by 0 bases and J by 5 bases, with 20 bases between. The CDR3 loop reads CASSLAVIERELHEQYF. Here the CDR3 DNA reads TGTGCCAGCAGCTTAGCCGTCATTGAACGGGAGTTGCACGAGCAGTACTTC.

The chain couples TRBV19 to TRBJ1-2; the match to TRBD1 covers 7 bases. With V trimmed by 6 bases and J by 0 bases, 4 bases remained unmatched. The CDR3 contains 14 residues. The germline gives CDR1 LNHDA, CDR2 SQIVND (reference sequence). The DNA of the CDR3 is TGTGCCAGTAGAGTGGGACAGACTAACTATGGCTACACCTTC. As protein: CASRVGQTNYGYTF.

The chain employs TRBV10-3 and TRBJ1-2; D might be TRBD1 (5 bases). The germline V gene has CDR1 ENHRY and CDR2 SYGVKD. V lost 3 bases and J lost 5, with 13 bases in between. This CDR3 has 14 residues. CDR3 sequence reads: CAISELGLKYGYTF. CDR3 bases: TGTGCCATCAGTGAACTGGGACTGAAATATGGCTACACCTTC.

The chain links TRBV28 to TRBJ2-4; possibly TRBD2 for D (5 bases). V shed 4 bases and J shed 2 bases, with 15 bases lying between them. The germline V gene encodes CDR1 MDHEN and CDR2 SYDVKM. The length of the CDR3 is 16 residues. The CDR3 loop reads CASSSGGLAPKNIQYF. The CDR3 DNA follows: TGTGCCAGCAGTTCCGGTGGACTGGCCCCCAAAAACATTCAGTACTTC.

This sequence joins TRBV4-3 and TRBJ2-7; 14 bases agree with TRBD2. V trimming: 4 bases; J trimming: 3 bases; junction bases outside the gene matches: 8. CDR1 and CDR2 (germline): LGHNA, YSLEER. The CDR3 runs to 17 residues. This chain's CDR3 is CASSPRPGLAGVYEQYF. CDR3 nucleotide sequence: TGCGCCAGCAGCCCCCGCCCGGGACTAGCGGGAGTCTACGAGCAGTACTTC.

The chain couples TRBV6-5 to TRBJ2-3, with D unclear. CDR1 is MNHEY and CDR2 is SVGAGI in the germline V gene. The V end was cut by 0 bases, the J end by 4 bases, with 14 bases between. The CDR3 runs 16 residues. CDR3 in DNA: TGTGCCAGCAGTTACTCTTTCGCTAGTTCATCAGATACGCAGTATTTT. It specifies CASSYSFASSSDTQYF.

The DNA of the CDR3 is TGTGCCAGCAGCCCCTCCCCGGAGGGCCTTGGCGAGCAGTACTTC. This sequence encodes CASSPSPEGLGEQYF. The chain recombines TRBV9 with TRBJ2-7, with D possibly TRBD2 on 6 matching bases. This CDR3 has 15 amino acids. Trimming removed 4 bases at V and 6 bases at J, with 20 bases between. The germline gives CDR1 SGDLS, CDR2 YYNGEE.

V is TRBV7-2 and J is TRBJ2-7, with 12 bases aligning to TRBD2. V was pared by 5 bases and J by 1 base, with 6 bases of the junction left unmatched. Per germline, CDR1 SGHTA and CDR2 FQGNSA. This CDR3 is built from 16 residues. The CDR3 DNA sequence: TGTGCCAGCAGCCCCGGGACTAGCGGGCCATCCTACGAGCAGTACTTC. Its protein product is CASSPGTSGPSYEQYF.

The rearrangement links TRBV14 to TRBJ2-7, with TRBD1 matching 7 bases. With V trimmed by 4 bases and J by 0 bases, 12 bases remained unmatched. CDR1 and CDR2 (germline): SGHDN, FVKESK. The CDR3 runs 17 residues. The CDR3 nucleotides are TGTGCCAGCAGCCCCCGACTGGCACAGGGGATCTCCTACGAGCAGTACTTC. Protein sequence: CASSPRLAQGISYEQYF.

The rearrangement links TRBV6-5 to TRBJ2-3, with 8 bases aligning to TRBD1. V lost 5 bases to trimming and J lost 3 bases; unmatched junction nucleotides: 1. CDR3 length: 13 amino acids. The germline gives CDR1 MNHEY, CDR2 SVGAGI. CDR3 sequence: CASSRTGTDTQYF. The CDR3 region has the DNA TGTGCCAGCAGTAGGACAGGGACAGATACGCAGTATTTT.

This chain joins TRBV29-1 and TRBJ2-1; 7 bases fit TRBD1. J was trimmed by 7 bases and V by 6 bases; bases with no gene match: 12. CDR1 SQVTM and CDR2 ANQGSEA come from the germline V gene. CDR3 size: 14 residues. CDR3 residues: CSVERGPRGNEQFF. The CDR3 coding sequence is TGCAGCGTGGAGAGGGGGCCACGGGGTAATGAGCAGTTCTTC.

This rearrangement joins TRBV9 to TRBJ2-1; tentatively, D is TRBD2 (7 bases). The CDR3 spans 14 residues. Germline V lookup: CDR1 SGDLS, CDR2 YYNGEE. CDR3 DNA: TGTGCAGGAGCCAGGGGCCGGGGGGACAATGAGCAGTTCTTC. This translates into CAGARGRGDNEQFF.

The gene calls are TRBV7-3 and TRBJ1-2, with a weak D call TRBD1 (6 bases). Trimming removed 4 bases from V and 7 bases from J, with 13 bases in between. The CDR3 sequence is 13 residues long. Germline V gives CDR1 SGHTA, CDR2 FQGTGA. This chain's CDR3 is CASSSTGSGGYTF. Here the CDR3 DNA reads TGTGCCAGCAGCTCGACAGGCTCCGGTGGCTACACCTTC.